This T cell receptor beta chain stems from a study of T cell repertoires in cytomegalovirus infection. Whole-study findings and limits: Using cumulative public TCR beta family frequency, the authors identified those who carried CMV together with the relevant HLA.

TCRdb re-analysed the reads in MiXCR, keeping a single row per CDR3 protein. The sample has fewer than 350,000 distinct CDR3 sequences; around 9.5% are singletons. V lost 5 bases and J lost 2; bases outside the gene matches: 4. Germline-derived CDR1 and CDR2 are MNHEY and SVGAGI. The CDR3 length is 16 residues. A few counts support this clonotype. Its antigen is still unknown. The chain carries TRBV6-5 and TRBJ2-6, with TRBD1 matching 9 bases. The sample consisted of PBMCs. This receptor was taken from a human donor in good health (CMV status not recorded). Some clones in this sample may be carry-over from other donors' samples. The CDR3: CASSPRDRAGANVLTF. The CDR3 coding sequence is TGTGCCAGCAGTCCCCGGGACAGGGCTGGGGCCAACGTCCTGACTTTC.